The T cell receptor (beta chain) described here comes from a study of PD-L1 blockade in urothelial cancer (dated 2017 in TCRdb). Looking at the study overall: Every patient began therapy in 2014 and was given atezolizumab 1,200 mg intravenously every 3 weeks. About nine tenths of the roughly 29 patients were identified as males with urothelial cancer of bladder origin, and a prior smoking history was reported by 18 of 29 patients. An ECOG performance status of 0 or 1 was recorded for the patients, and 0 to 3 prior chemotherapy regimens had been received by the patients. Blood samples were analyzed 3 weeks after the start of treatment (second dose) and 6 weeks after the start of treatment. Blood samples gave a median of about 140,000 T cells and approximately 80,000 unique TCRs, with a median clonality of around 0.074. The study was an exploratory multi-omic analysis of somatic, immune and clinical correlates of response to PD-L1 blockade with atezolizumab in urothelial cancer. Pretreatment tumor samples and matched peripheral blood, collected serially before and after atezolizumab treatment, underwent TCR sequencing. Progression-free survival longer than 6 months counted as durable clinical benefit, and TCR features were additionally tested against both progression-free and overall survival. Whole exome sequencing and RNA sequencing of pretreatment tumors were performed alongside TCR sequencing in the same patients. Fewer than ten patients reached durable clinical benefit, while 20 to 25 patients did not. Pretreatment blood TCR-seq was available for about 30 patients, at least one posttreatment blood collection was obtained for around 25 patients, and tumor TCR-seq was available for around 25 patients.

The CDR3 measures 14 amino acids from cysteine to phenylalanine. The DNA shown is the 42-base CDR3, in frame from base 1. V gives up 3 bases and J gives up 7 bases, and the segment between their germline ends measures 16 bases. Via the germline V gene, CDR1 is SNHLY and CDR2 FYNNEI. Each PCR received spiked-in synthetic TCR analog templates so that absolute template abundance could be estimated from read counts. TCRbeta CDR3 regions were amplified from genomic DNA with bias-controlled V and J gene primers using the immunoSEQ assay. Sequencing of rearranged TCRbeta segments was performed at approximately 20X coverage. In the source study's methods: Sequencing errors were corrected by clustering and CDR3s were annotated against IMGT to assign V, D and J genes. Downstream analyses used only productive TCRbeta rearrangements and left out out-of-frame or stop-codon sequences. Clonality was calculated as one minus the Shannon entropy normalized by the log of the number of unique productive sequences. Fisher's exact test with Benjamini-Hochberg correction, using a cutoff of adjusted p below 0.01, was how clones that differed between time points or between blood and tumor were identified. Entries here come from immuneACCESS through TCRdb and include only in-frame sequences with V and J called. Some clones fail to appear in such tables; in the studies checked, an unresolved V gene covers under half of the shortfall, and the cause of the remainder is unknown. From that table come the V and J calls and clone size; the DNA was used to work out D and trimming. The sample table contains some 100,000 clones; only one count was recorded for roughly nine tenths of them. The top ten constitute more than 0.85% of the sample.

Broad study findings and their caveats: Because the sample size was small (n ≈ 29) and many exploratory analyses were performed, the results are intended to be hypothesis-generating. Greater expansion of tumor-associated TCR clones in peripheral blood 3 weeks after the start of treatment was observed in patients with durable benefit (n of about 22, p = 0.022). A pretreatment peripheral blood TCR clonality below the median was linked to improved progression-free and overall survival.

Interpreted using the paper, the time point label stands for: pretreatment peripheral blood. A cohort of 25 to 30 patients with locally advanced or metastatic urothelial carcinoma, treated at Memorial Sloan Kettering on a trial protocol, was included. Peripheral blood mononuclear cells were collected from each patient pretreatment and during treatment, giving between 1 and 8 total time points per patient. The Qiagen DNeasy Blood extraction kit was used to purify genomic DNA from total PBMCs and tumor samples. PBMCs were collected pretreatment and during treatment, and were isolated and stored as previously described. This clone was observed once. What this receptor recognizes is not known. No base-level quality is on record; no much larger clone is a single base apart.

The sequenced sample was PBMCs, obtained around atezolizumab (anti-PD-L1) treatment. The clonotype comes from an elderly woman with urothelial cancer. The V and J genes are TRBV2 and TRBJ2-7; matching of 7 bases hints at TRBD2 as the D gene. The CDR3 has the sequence CASSESRGAWEQYF. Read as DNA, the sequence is TGTGCCAGCAGTGAGTCCCGGGGGGCGTGGGAGCAGTACTTC.